This TCR beta chain stems from a study of shared clonotypes between healthy human individuals (dated by TCRdb to about 2020). For the study in its entirety: A couple of women and a few men aged 18 to 49 years were included in the cohort. For each donor, CD4 naive and CD4 memory were each run on three plates, CD8 naive on two plates, and CD8 memory on one plate. Between about 0.8 and 9 billion PBMCs per donor were obtained by leukapheresis. To increase sequencing depth and limit assay-specific biases, TCR repertoire library preparation and sequencing were carried out by different laboratories using diverse techniques. To estimate repertoire size and how much clonotype sharing occurs between individuals, the study deeply sequenced the blood TCR repertoires of 5 or 6 healthy adults.

As for this clone: The target of this receptor is not known. No quality values exist for individual bases; no much larger clone is one base distant.

Using the deep immunoSEQ assay, TCR CDR3 regions were amplified from genomic DNA by multiplex PCR. Extracted genomic DNA from each cell subset was distributed evenly across all wells of several immunoSEQ 96-well plates, and each plate was treated as a replicate. For sorted subsets, each replicate PCR was loaded with about 0.2 ug genomic DNA, equivalent to about 30,000 T cell genomes. The purified libraries were quantified using a Qubit 3.0 fluorometer, sized with a Bioanalyzer 2100, and then quantified again using the KAPA Library Quantification kit. Every immunoSEQ 96-well plate was sequenced on a separate single-read 150-cycle Illumina NextSeq 550 flow cell. As for the authors' bioinformatics: Because only junctional sequences without quality scores were contained in the immunoSEQ output, filtering matching that applied to full-length reads could not be performed. Sequences were annotated with PyIR, a Python wrapper for IgBLAST v1.9, and V/J genes and CDR3 were assigned using IMGT germline references. Reads were filtered out if the reads had weak V/J assignments (E-value above 1e-6), no CDR3, stop codons, out-of-frame junctions, or ambiguous translated residues. A V3J clonotype was defined by an identical inferred V gene, J gene, and CDR3 amino acid sequence. To compute the percentage overlap between repertoires, the number of shared unique clonotypes was divided by the size of the smaller repertoire. Repertoire richness was assessed with RTK rarefaction, the Chao1 estimator, and Recon v2.1 estimates of unobserved clonotypes. Generation probabilities for all TCRbeta clonotypes obtained by the gDNA method from four donors were computed using OLGA. In its TCRdb copy, this immuneACCESS table keeps in-frame sequences only and misses some clones. Where compared with another copy, unresolved V genes explain less than half of these, and the others have no known cause. That table gives V, J and clone size, and the DNA gave D and trimming. Across this sample there are about 1.5 million clones, with 98% seen only once. About 0.4% of the sample rests with the top ten.

Healthy HIV-negative adults with no recently reported acute infections or vaccinations were included as donors. Only Caucasian adults living in Nashville, Tennessee, USA were represented among the donors. CD4+ T cells were enriched by magnetic negative selection, after which naive cells were positively selected on CD45RA and the negative fraction was taken as the memory subset. Blood was collected by leukapheresis, and PBMCs were isolated by Ficoll-Histopaque density gradient centrifugation and then cryopreserved in liquid nitrogen vapor phase. Analytical flow cytometry was used to check the purity and quantity of each magnetically sorted T cell population. Genomic DNA was isolated from each sorted fraction and quantified by UV absorbance on a Nanodrop 2000c. The CDR3 measures 13 amino acids from cysteine to phenylalanine. Kept here is only the CDR3 DNA, which spans 39 bases and is read in frame from base 1. From a lookup of the germline V gene (reference sequence), CDR1 and CDR2 are MNHEY and SMNVEV. Germline trimming: 6 bases from V, 7 bases from J; junction bases outside gene matches: 5.

What the work shows at the level of the full study, not this receptor alone: The genetic and exposure-history diversity represented was limited by the small number of donors. Naive subsets generally had larger estimated clonotype richness than memory subsets. Compared with non-shared clonotypes, clonotypes shared by all four sorted-subset donors had higher generation probabilities. Pairwise subsampling indicated that sequencing depth was expected to affect the degree of clonotype sharing among donors. When a few donors were compared, the shared fraction of clonotypes was roughly 5% for naive CD4, less than 4% for naive CD8, roughly 2.5% for memory CD4, and roughly 0.43% for memory CD8. Sampling was restricted to blood, and TCR repertoires in tissue are likely to differ from TCR repertoires in blood. Rarefaction of sorted-subset datasets indicated incomplete sequencing despite the large sequencing depth.

The sample taken for sequencing was naive CD4+ T cells sorted from blood. The cell subset or site label of this sample denotes: CD45RA+ positively selected. The V gene is TRBV27 and the J gene is TRBJ1-2; 10 central bases correspond to TRBD1. The TCR originated in a young man in good health. The nucleotides are TGTGCCAGCAGACTGACAGGGGGCATTGGCTACACCTTC. Its translation is CASRLTGGIGYTF.